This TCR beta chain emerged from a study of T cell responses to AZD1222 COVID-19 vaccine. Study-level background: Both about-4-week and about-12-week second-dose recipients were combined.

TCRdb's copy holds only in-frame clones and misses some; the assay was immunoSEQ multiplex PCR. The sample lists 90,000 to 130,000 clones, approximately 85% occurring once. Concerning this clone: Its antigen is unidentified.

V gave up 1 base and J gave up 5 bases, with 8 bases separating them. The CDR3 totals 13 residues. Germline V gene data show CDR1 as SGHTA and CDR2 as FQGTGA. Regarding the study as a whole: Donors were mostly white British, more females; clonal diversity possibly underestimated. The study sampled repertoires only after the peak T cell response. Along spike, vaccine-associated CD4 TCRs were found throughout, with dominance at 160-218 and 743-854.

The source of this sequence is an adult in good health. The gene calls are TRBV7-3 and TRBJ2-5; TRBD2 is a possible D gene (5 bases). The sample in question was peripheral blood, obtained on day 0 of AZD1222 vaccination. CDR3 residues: CASSLMGVETQYF. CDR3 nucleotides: TGTGCCAGCAGCTTAATGGGAGTTGAGACCCAGTACTTC. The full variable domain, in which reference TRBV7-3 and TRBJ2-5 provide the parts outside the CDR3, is GAGVSQTPSNKVTEKGKYVELRCDPISGHTALYWYRQSLGQGPEFLIYFQGTGAADDSGLPNDRFFAVRPEGSVSTLKIQRTERGDSAVYLCASSLMGVETQYFGPGTRLLVL.